This section outlines one T cell receptor beta chain sequence together with its context. Antigen unknown. This entry comes from a study of T cell responses to AZD1222 COVID-19 vaccine. Notes on the study in general: Seropositive AZD1222 recipients at baseline numbered only 6 or 7. Females made up more of the donors, who were largely white British, and clonal diversity may have come out too low.

Libraries were prepared by immunoSEQ multiplex PCR; TCRdb keeps only in-frame clonotypes and omits some of them. Among roughly 120,000 clones listed, 85% to 90% were seen once. Between the trimmed V and J ends, which lost 5 bases and 4 bases, there was a span of 12 bases. The CDR3 totals 14 residues. In germline, CDR1 is LNHNV, CDR2 YYDKDF (reference sequence). The sequencing here drew on peripheral blood, taken 28 days after the second AZD1222 dose. The receptor comes from an adult who received the AZD1222 COVID-19 vaccine. The chain has TRBV15 and TRBJ2-1; tentatively, D is TRBD1 (5 bases). The CDR3 region is CATSLSTVYNEQFF. DNA of the CDR3: TGTGCCACCAGCCTCTCGACAGTTTACAATGAGCAGTTCTTC.